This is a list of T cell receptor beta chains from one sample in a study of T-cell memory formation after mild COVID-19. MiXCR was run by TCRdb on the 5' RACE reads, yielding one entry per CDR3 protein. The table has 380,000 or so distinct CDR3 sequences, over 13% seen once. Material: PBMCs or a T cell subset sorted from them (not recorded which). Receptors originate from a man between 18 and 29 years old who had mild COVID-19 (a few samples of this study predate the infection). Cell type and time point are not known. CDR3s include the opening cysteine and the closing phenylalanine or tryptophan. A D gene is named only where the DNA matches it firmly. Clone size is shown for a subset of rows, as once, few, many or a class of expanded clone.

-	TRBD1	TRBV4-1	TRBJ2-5	TGCGCCAGCAGCCCCCTAACAGGGGCCAGGGGGGAGACCCAGTACTTC	CASSPLTGARGETQYF
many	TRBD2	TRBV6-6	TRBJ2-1	TGTGCCAGCAGTTACTCGGGACTAGCGGGGGTCTACAATGAGCAGTTCTTC	CASSYSGLAGVYNEQFF
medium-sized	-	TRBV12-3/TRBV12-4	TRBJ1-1	TGTGCCAGCAGGAAAAAAATGAACACTGAAGCTTTCTTT	CASRKKMNTEAFF
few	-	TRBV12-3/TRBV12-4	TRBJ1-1	TGTGCCAGCAGTCCCCCCGGGGGCCCTGCGCGGGCTTTCTTT	CASSPPGGPARAFF
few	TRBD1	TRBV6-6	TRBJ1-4	TGTGCCAGCAGTTCCCAGGACAGGGGGGAGGAAAAACTGTTTTTT	CASSSQDRGEEKLFF
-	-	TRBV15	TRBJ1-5	TGTGCCACCAGCTGGACCGTTAGCAATCAGCCCCAGCATTTT	CATSWTVSNQPQHF
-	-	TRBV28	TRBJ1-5	TGTGCCAGCAGTCCCCGCGGTCAGGTCAATCAGCCCCAGCATTTT	CASSPRGQVNQPQHF
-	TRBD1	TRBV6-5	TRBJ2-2	TGTGCCAGCAGTTTCGAACAGGGGTCCGGGGAGCTGTTTTTT	CASSFEQGSGELFF
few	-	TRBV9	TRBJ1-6	TGTGCCAGCAGCGTAGAGGGGGGTAGCTCACCCCTCCACTTT	CASSVEGGSSPLHF
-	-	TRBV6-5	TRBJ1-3	TGTGCCAGCAGTTACTCGACTAAAAAGAAAAACACCATATATTTT	CASSYSTKKKNTIYF
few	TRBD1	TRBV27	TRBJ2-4	TGTGCCAGCAGTTTCACAGGGGCCCTAAACATTCAGTACTTC	CASSFTGALNIQYF
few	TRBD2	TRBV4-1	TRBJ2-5	TGCGCCAGCAGCCAAGTGGGCCGGGAGGATTCAGAGACCCAGTACTTC	CASSQVGREDSETQYF
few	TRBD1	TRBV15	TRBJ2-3	TGTGCCACCAGCTTTGGGACAGGGAGCACAGATACGCAGTATTTT	CATSFGTGSTDTQYF
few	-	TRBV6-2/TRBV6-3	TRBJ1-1	TGTGCCAGCAGTTACTCGAGCCAGAACCGATACACTGAAGCTTTCTTT	CASSYSSQNRYTEAFF
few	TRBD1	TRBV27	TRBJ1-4	TGTGCCAGCAGCTTCAGGGGGGAAAATTTAGAACTGTTTTTT	CASSFRGENLELFF
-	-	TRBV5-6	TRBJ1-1	TGTGCCAGCAGCTCGCTAGGGATATCTGAAGCTTTCTTT	CASSSLGISEAFF
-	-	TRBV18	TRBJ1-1	TGTGCCAGCTCACCACTTCAGGGGCAGGGGCTGGCTTTCTTT	CASSPLQGQGLAFF